Following are 25 T cell receptor beta chains from one sample sequenced in a study of CD8+ T cells in alopecia areata. It was cDNA, reverse transcribed from extracted RNA, that served as the sequencing template. The repertoire was sequenced with immunoSEQ multiplex PCR; TCRdb's copy has only in-frame clones and lacks some. Here the sample spans approximately 120,000 clones, around 45% being singletons. Source material: NKG2D-low CD8+ T cells sorted from blood. These receptors came from a human donor with alopecia areata.

Turning to this clone: The sample carries other DNA sequences with the same CDR3. This rearrangement joins TRBV29-1 to TRBJ2-7, with TRBD1 as a possible D gene (6 bases). The CDR3 extends over 13 amino acids. The germline CDR1 and CDR2 sequences are SQVTM and ANQGSEA. The ends were cut back, 3 bases at V and 3 bases at J, with 12 bases in the middle. The CDR3 DNA sequence: TGCAGCGTTGAGTCAGGGGAAGGCTACGAGCAGTACTTC. Translation gives CSVESGEGYEQYF.

The J gene is TRBJ1-5, the V gene TRBV5-4; 10 nucleotides match TRBD1. This CDR3 has 15 residues. Germline V gene lookup returns CDR1 SGHNT and CDR2 YYREEE (reference sequence). Unmatched junction bases numbered 5, after V lost 4 bases and J lost 4 bases. CDR3: CASSGGTGVNQPQHF. As DNA, the CDR3 is TGTGCCAGCAGCGGCGGGACAGGGGTAAATCAGCCCCAGCATTTT.

The rearrangement joins TRBV4-3 to TRBJ2-7, with D unresolved. The CDR3 extends over 13 amino acids. V was clipped by 1 base and J by 4 bases, with 8 bases between them. Germline lookup yields CDR1 LGHNA and CDR2 YSLEER. CDR3 amino acids: CASSQGTGYEQYF. The CDR3 bases are TGCGCCAGCAGCCAAGGTACCGGGTACGAGCAGTACTTC.

In its sample, this clone was seen many times. V gene TRBV18 combines with J gene TRBJ1-3; possible D gene TRBD1, 5 bases. V lost 6 bases and J lost 3, with 12 bases in between. Germline V gene data show CDR1 as KGHSH and CDR2 as LQKENI. The CDR3 runs to 14 residues. Written as DNA, the CDR3 is TGTGCCAGCTCCCCGGACATCATTGGAAACACCATATATTTT. It encodes CASSPDIIGNTIYF. The complete variable domain, with remaining parts taken from reference TRBV18 and TRBJ1-3, reads NAGVMQNPRHLVRRRGQEARLRCSPMKGHSHVYWYRQLPEEGLKFMVYLQKENIIDESGMPKERFSAEFPKEGPSILRIQQVVRGDSAAYFCASSPDIIGNTIYFGEGSWLTVV.

This rearrangement joins TRBV28 to TRBJ2-5; 7 bases line up with TRBD1. Losses at the gene ends were 5 bases for V and 1 base for J; bases not matched to a gene: 13. Looked up from germline, CDR1 is MDHEN and CDR2 is SYDVKM. This CDR3 has 17 residues. As DNA, the CDR3 is TGTGCCAGCAGTCTGTCTTTGGACAGGTGGGGCCAAGAGACCCAGTACTTC. Amino acids: CASSLSLDRWGQETQYF. The full variable domain, rest sourced from reference TRBV28 and TRBJ2-5, is DVKVTQSSRYLVKRTGEKVFLECVQDMDHENMFWYRQDPGLGLRLIYFSYDVKMKEKGDIPEGYSVSREKKERFSLILESASTNQTSMYLCASSLSLDRWGQETQYFGPGTRLLVL.

This clone was seen a few times. The chain carries TRBV7-9 and TRBJ2-7; no clear D. The CDR3 sequence is 12 residues long. The V end lost 5 bases, the J end lost 5 bases, and 10 bases lay between the germline ends. The V gene's germline CDR1 is SEHNR and CDR2 FQNEAQ (reference sequence). The CDR3: CASSPATDEQYF. CDR3 coding DNA: TGTGCCAGCAGCCCCGCCACCGACGAGCAGTACTTC. Combining the CDR3 with reference TRBV7-9 and TRBJ2-7 gives the whole variable domain DTGVSQNPRHKITKRGQNVTFRCDPISEHNRLYWYRQTLGQGPEFLTYFQNEAQLEKSRLLSDRFSAERPKGSFSTLEIQRTEQGDSAMYLCASSPATDEQYFGPGTRLTVT.

This chain connects TRBV4-1 to TRBJ1-2; D might be TRBD1 (5 bases). This CDR3 is built from 12 residues. The V gene's germline CDR1 is MGHRA and CDR2 YSYEKL. Trimming removed 4 bases from V and 7 bases from J, with 10 bases in between. The CDR3 DNA sequence: TGCGCCAGCAGCCGGGACGGCTTTGGCTACACCTTC. This gives the protein CASSRDGFGYTF.

The rearrangement uses TRBV27 and TRBJ2-1, with TRBD2 matching 8 bases. Losses at the gene ends were 8 bases for V and 5 bases for J; bases not matched to a gene: 8. The germline CDR1 and CDR2 sequences are MNHEY and SMNVEV (reference sequence). The CDR3 contains 14 residues. CDR3 sequence (DNA): TGTGCCAGCCGAGGACTAGCTGATAACAATGAGCAGTTCTTC. It specifies CASRGLADNNEQFF.

This clone was counted between two and nine times. The V call is TRBV7-9, the J call TRBJ2-5; the D gene could be TRBD1 or TRBD2 (5 bases each). Looked up from germline, CDR1 is SEHNR and CDR2 is FQNEAQ (reference sequence). V lost 6 bases to trimming and J lost 7 bases, with 18 bases between them. This CDR3 has 14 amino acids. In DNA, the CDR3 is TGTGCCAGCAGTCCTACCTGGGGACCCCGGACCCAGTACTTC. Translated: CASSPTWGPRTQYF. The full variable domain, completed using reference TRBV7-9 and TRBJ2-5, is DTGVSQNPRHKITKRGQNVTFRCDPISEHNRLYWYRQTLGQGPEFLTYFQNEAQLEKSRLLSDRFSAERPKGSFSTLEIQRTEQGDSAMYLCASSPTWGPRTQYFGPGTRLLVL.

This clone occurred a few times. J is TRBJ2-5 and V is TRBV29-1, with D maybe TRBD1 (6 bases). Trimming pared 6 bases from V and 4 bases from J, leaving 12 bases between. The CDR3 is made up of 12 amino acids. Germline V lookup: CDR1 SQVTM, CDR2 ANQGSEA. CDR3 coding DNA: TGCAGCGTGTTGGGGGCACGAGAGACCCAGTACTTC. Its translation is CSVLGARETQYF.

The CDR3 coding sequence is TGTGCCAGCAGATTGACACGGAACTATGGCTACACCTTC. Its translation is CASRLTRNYGYTF. The chain combines TRBV27 with TRBJ1-2, with D hard to call. The germline CDR1 and CDR2 sequences are MNHEY and SMNVEV (reference sequence). V gave up 6 bases and J gave up 2 bases, with 10 bases separating them. This CDR3 is 13 amino acids long.

J is TRBJ2-7 and V is TRBV29-1; tentatively, D is TRBD2 (5 bases). CDR3 length: 12 amino acids. Germline CDR1 reads SQVTM; CDR2 reads ANQGSEA. Trimming left V 3 bases short and J 7 bases short, with 13 bases between. CDR3 nucleotides: TGCAGCGTTGAGAGCGAGGGATGGGAGCAGTACTTC. This gives the protein CSVESEGWEQYF.

The chain is built from TRBV9 and TRBJ2-1, with no clear D. V lost 1 base and J lost 8, with 16 bases in between. Germline CDR1 is SGDLS and CDR2 is YYNGEE. This CDR3 region has 15 residues. CDR3 sequence: CASSVTVLVGYEQFF. CDR3 DNA sequence: TGTGCCAGCAGCGTAACGGTACTGGTTGGCTATGAGCAGTTCTTC.

This chain joins TRBV30 and TRBJ1-5; no clear D. Germline V lookup: CDR1 GTSNPN, CDR2 SVGIG (reference sequence). The ends were cut back, 2 bases at V and 4 bases at J, with 6 bases in the middle. The CDR3 extends over 12 amino acids. This CDR3 reads CAWSPGNQPQHF. The CDR3 DNA reads as TGTGCCTGGAGTCCAGGAAATCAGCCCCAGCATTTT.

CDR3 bases: TGCAGCGTTGAAGCCTTTGAAGGGGTCACCGGGGAGCTGTTTTTT. This translates into CSVEAFEGVTGELFF. The chain employs TRBV29-1 and TRBJ2-2, with D perhaps matching TRBD1 (5 bases). V was cut by 1 base and J by 4 bases, with 13 bases left in between. The CDR3 covers 15 residues. The V gene's germline CDR1 is SQVTM and CDR2 ANQGSEA.

The V and J genes are TRBV29-1 and TRBJ1-4; D gene uncertain. Germline V gene lookup returns CDR1 SQVTM and CDR2 ANQGSEA. This CDR3 comprises 13 residues. V gave up 0 bases and J gave up 12 bases, with 14 bases separating them. The chain's CDR3 is CSVEEYSLGELFF. CDR3 nucleotides: TGCAGCGTTGAAGAGTACAGCCTTGGGGAACTGTTTTTT.

The CDR3 sequence is CASSHLIGGEQYF. CDR3 DNA: TGTGCCAGCAGTCACCTCATCGGGGGCGAGCAGTACTTC. The chain employs TRBV28 and TRBJ2-7, with D possibly matching TRBD2 (6 bases). CDR3 length: 13 residues. Trimming removed 5 bases from V and 6 bases from J, with 14 bases in between. CDR1 MDHEN and CDR2 SYDVKM come from the germline V gene.

This clone came up a few times. This chain links TRBV21-1 with TRBJ2-3; the table assigns TRBD2, which was not confirmed against the DNA. TRBV21-1 is annotated as a pseudogene. The CDR3 covers 17 residues. CDR3: CASSKGSRGCSTDTQYF. For the CDR3, the DNA is TGTGCCAGCAGCAAAGGTTCACGGGGTTGTAGCACAGATACGCAGTATTTT.

The table lists this clone with a few counts. The chain employs TRBV7-9 and TRBJ2-7, with D unresolved. V was cut by 5 bases and J by 0 bases, with 11 bases left in between. This CDR3 is 14 amino acids long. CDR1 SEHNR and CDR2 FQNEAQ come from the germline V gene (reference sequence). CDR3 region: CASSKSPSSYEQYF. The CDR3, as DNA: TGTGCCAGCAGCAAGTCCCCCTCCTCCTACGAGCAGTACTTC.

The chain is built from TRBV9 and TRBJ2-2; D not resolved. The CDR3 extends over 13 amino acids. V was trimmed by 3 bases and J by 0 bases, leaving 3 bases between them. Looked up from germline, CDR1 is SGDLS and CDR2 is YYNGEE. The CDR3 region has the DNA TGTGCCAGCAGCGGGGCGAACACCGGGGAGCTGTTTTTT. Translating gives CASSGANTGELFF.

The J gene is TRBJ2-1, the V gene TRBV6-1; D is undetermined. Deletions cut 2 bases from V and 5 bases from J, with 10 bases between. Germline CDR1 is MNHNS and CDR2 is SASEGT. There are 14 residues in the CDR3. This chain's CDR3 is CASSEMLENNEQFF. The CDR3 bases are TGTGCCAGCAGTGAAATGTTAGAGAACAATGAGCAGTTCTTC.

This sequence joins TRBV29-1 and TRBJ2-7; 12 bases line up with TRBD1. Germline assignment: CDR1 SQVTM and CDR2 ANQGSEA. The length of the CDR3 is 18 residues. V shed 1 base and J 1 base; nucleotides not matched to a gene: 11. The CDR3 DNA sequence: TGCAGCGTTGAAGGCTCATGGGACAGGGGGCTTGAATCCTACGAGCAGTACTTC. Translated: CSVEGSWDRGLESYEQYF.

J is TRBJ2-7 and V is TRBV29-1; D assignment may be TRBD1 or TRBD2 (5 bases each). From germline, CDR1 is SQVTM and CDR2 ANQGSEA. The ends were cut back, 5 bases at V and 0 bases at J, with 14 bases in the middle. The CDR3 runs 14 residues. The CDR3 here is CSVQGTQASYEQYF. The CDR3 nucleotides read TGCAGCGTTCAAGGGACCCAAGCCTCCTACGAGCAGTACTTC.

The J gene is TRBJ2-1, the V gene TRBV28; D might be TRBD1 or TRBD2, each matching 6 bases. The CDR3 has 13 residues. The V end was cut by 5 bases, the J end by 9 bases, with 14 bases between. CDR1 is MDHEN, CDR2 SYDVKM, per germline. CDR3 protein: CASSGHREVEQFF. In DNA, the CDR3 is TGTGCCAGCAGTGGACACAGGGAGGTTGAGCAGTTCTTC.

The chain recombines TRBV27 with TRBJ2-7; D gene ambiguous. Trimming left V 4 bases short and J 0 bases short, with 7 bases between. Germline CDR1 reads MNHEY; CDR2 reads SMNVEV (reference sequence). The length of the CDR3 is 13 residues. The CDR3 region is CASSSGYSYEQYF. The CDR3 nucleotides are TGTGCCAGCAGTTCCGGTTACTCCTACGAGCAGTACTTC.